Detailed here is one TCR beta chain. The data derive from a study of blood T cell repertoires in COVID-19. Looking at the study overall: Samples taken during acute and convalescent COVID-19 were collected in the United States, Italy and Spain. Sample material is recorded as cDNA or gDNA derived from T cells, B-cell-depleted T cells, or PBMCs.

Sequencing was performed with immunoSEQ multiplex PCR; in TCRdb, only in-frame clones are kept and a portion is missing. Of about 260,000 clones in the sample, just under 85% were seen once. The CDR3 totals 13 residues. With 1 base removed from V and 6 bases from J, the gap between germline ends came to 8 bases. Germline-derived CDR1 and CDR2 are SGHTA and FQGNSA. The V and J genes are TRBV7-2 and TRBJ2-3, with D hard to call. This sequence was found in a woman older than 75 with acute or convalescent COVID-19. The sample consisted of peripheral blood. Here the CDR3 reads CASSLDSWDTQYF. CDR3 DNA: TGTGCCAGCAGCTTAGACTCCTGGGATACGCAGTATTTT.